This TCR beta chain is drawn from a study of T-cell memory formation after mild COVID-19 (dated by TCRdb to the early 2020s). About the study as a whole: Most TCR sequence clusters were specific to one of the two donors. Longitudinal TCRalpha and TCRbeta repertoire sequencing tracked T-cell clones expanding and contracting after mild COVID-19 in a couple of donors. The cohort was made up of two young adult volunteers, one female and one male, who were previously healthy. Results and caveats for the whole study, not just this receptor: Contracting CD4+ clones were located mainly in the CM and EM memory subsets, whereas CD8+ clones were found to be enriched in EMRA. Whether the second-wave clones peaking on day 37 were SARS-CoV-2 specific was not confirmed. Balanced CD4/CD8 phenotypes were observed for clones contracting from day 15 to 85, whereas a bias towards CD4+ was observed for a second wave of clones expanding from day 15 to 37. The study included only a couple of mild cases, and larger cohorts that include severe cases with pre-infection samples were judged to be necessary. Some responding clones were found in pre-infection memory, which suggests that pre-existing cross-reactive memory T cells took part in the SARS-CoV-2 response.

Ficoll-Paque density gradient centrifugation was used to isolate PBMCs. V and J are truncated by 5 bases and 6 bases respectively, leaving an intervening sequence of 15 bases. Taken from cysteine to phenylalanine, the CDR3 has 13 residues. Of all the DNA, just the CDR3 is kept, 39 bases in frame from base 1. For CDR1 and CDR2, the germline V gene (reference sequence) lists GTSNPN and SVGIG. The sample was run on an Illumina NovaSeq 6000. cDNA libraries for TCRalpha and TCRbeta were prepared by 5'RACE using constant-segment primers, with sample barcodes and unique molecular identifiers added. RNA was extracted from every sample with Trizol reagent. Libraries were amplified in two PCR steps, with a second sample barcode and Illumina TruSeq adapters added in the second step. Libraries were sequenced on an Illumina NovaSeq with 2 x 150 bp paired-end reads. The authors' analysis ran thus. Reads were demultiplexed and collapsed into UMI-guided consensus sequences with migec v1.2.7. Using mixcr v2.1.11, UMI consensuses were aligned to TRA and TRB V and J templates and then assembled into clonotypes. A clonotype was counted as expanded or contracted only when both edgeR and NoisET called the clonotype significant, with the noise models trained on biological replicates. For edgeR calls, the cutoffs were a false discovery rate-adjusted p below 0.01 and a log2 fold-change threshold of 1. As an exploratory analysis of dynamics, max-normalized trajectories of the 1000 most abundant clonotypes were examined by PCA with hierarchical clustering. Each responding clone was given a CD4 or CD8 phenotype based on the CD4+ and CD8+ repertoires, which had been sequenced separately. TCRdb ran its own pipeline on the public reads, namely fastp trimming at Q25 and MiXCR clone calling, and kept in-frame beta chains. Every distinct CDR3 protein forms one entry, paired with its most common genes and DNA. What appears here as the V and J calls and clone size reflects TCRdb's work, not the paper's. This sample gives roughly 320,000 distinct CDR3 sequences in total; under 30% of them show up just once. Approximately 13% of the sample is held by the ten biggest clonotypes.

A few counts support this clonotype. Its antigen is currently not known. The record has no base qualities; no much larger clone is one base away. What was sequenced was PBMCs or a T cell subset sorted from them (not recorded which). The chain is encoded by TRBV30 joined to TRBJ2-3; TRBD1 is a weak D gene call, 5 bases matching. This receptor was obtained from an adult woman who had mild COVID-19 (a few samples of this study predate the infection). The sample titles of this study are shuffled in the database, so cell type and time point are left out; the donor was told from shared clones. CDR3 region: CAWDFLGADTQYF. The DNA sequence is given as TGTGCCTGGGACTTCCTAGGGGCGGATACGCAGTATTTT.